The clone carrying this T cell receptor beta chain occurred once. Being one base from a much bigger clone, this may be a read error. Here the CDR3 omits its conserved ending phenylalanine or tryptophan, so a read error is the likely source. Arm-PCR of CDR3 regions with iRepertoire HTBI primers generated TCR beta libraries. TCRdb analysed the multiplex PCR reads with MiXCR anew, one entry per CDR3 protein. Of roughly 220,000 distinct CDR3 sequences in the sample, 18% were seen once. The sample's time point: newly diagnosed GD, antithyroid drugs for less than 3 months. Preparation of the TCR library used RNA extracted from PBMCs. A blood draw put approximately 9 milliliters of peripheral blood into EDTA tubes. This CDR3 is built from 13 residues. Germline CDR1 and CDR2: SGHTA and FQGNSA. Trimming pared 6 bases from V and 1 base from J, leaving 9 bases between. This sample stems from a study of regulatory T cells in long-lasting Graves disease.

This sequence originates from a female donor with Graves disease. This chain connects TRBV7-2 to TRBJ1-1; D remains ambiguous. The starting material was peripheral blood mononuclear cells (PBMCs), obtained at new diagnosis, from a patient treated with antithyroid drugs. The chain's CDR3 is CASSVDPNTEAFC. The CDR3 DNA follows: TGTGCCAGCAGTGTCGACCCGAACACTGAAGCTTTCTGT.